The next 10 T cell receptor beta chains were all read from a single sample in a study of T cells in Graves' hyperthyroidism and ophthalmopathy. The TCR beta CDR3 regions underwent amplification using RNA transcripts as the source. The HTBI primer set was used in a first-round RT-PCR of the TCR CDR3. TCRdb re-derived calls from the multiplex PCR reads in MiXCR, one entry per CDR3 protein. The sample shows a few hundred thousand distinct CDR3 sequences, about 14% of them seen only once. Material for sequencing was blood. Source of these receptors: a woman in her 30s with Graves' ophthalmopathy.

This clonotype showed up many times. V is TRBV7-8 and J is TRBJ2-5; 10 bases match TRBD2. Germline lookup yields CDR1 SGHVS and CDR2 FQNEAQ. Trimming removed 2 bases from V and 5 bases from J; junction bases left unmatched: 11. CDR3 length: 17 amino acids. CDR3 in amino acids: CASSLTSGEPLGETQYF. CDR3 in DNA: TGTGCCAGCAGCTTAACTAGCGGGGAACCCCTGGGGGAGACCCAGTACTTC.

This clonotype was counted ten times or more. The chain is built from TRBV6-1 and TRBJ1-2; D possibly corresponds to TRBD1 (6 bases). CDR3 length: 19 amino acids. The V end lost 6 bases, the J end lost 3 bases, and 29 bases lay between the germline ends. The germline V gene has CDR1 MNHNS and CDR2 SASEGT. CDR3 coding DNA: TGTGCCAGCAGCCCGGAGAGGCGGAACAGGGTGTCTCTTTACTATGGCTACACCTTC. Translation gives CASSPERRNRVSLYYGYTF.

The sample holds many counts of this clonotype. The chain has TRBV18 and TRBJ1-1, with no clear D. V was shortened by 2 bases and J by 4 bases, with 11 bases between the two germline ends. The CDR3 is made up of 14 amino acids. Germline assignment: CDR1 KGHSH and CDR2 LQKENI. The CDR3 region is CASSPFLEGTEAFF. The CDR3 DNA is TGTGCCAGCTCACCATTTCTGGAGGGCACTGAAGCTTTCTTT.

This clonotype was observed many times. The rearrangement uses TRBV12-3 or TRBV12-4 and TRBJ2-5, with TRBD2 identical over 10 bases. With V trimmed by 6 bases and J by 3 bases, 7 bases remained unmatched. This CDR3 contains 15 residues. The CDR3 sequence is CASSLRTSGKETQYF. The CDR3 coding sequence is TGTGCCAGCAGCCTCAGGACTAGCGGAAAAGAGACCCAGTACTTC.

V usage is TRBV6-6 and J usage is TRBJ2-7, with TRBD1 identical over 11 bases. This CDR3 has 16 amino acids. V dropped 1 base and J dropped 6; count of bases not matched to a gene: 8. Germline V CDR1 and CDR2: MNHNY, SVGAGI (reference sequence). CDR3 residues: CASSYLPGTGGTEQYF. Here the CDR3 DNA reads TGTGCCAGCAGTTACTTACCCGGGACAGGGGGTACCGAGCAGTACTTC.

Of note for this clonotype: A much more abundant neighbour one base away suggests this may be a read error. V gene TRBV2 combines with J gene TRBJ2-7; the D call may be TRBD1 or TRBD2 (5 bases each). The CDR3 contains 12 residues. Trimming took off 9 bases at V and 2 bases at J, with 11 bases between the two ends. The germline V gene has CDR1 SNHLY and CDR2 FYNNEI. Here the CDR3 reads CASYGAAYEQYF. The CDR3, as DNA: TGTGCCAGTTACGGGGCTGCCTACGAGCAGTACTTC.

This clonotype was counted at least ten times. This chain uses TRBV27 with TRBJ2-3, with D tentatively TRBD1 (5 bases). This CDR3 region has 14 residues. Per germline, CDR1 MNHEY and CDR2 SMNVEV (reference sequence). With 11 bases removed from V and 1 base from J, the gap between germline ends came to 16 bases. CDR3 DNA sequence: TGTGCCCCCGTTGGGGTAGGGGGCACAGATACGCAGTATTTT. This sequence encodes CAPVGVGGTDTQYF.

The CDR3, as DNA: TGTGCCAGCAGCTCCGGGACAGGGGCAGGTTTGTTTGAGACCCAGTACTTC. Translated: CASSSGTGAGLFETQYF. This rearrangement joins TRBV11-2 to TRBJ2-5; TRBD1 matches 10 bases. The J segment lost 5 bases and the V segment lost 4 bases, leaving 13 bases of the junction unmatched. The germline gives CDR1 SGHAT, CDR2 FQNNGV. CDR3 length equals 17 residues.

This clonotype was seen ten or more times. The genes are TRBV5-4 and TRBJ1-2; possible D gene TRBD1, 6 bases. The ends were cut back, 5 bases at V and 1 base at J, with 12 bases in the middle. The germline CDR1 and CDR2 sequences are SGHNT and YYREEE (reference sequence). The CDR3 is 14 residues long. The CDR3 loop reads CASSSRDNNYGYTF. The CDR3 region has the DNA TGTGCCAGCAGTTCCCGGGACAATAACTATGGCTACACCTTC.

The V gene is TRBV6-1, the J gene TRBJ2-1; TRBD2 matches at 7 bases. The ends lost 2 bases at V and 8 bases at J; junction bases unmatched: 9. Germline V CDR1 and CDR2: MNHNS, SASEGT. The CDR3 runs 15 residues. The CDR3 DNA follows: TGTGCCAGCAGTGAAACTAGCGAGGGAGGCGATGAGCAGTTCTTC. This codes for CASSETSEGGDEQFF.